The rows below give T cell receptor beta chains drawn from one sample of a study of long-term antiretroviral therapy in people with HIV. TCRdb keeps only in-frame clones here, not all; method: immunoSEQ multiplex PCR. The table includes about 20,000 clones, about four fifths detected once. The sample here was unsorted PBMCs, taken 2.4 years after starting antiretroviral therapy. These receptors originate from a middle-aged man with HIV. Each CDR3 is given with its conserved first and last residue.

V: TRBV11-3; J: TRBJ2-2; CDR3: CASSSGLAGSGVYAGELFF
V: TRBV9; J: TRBJ1-1; CDR3: CASSVVTGNTEAFF
V: TRBV29-1; J: TRBJ2-3; CDR3: CSVERGRDTQYF
V: TRBV5-6; J: TRBJ2-3; CDR3: CASTLLDTQYF
V: TRBV19; J: TRBJ2-2; CDR3: CASSIVVGQGVGELFF
V: TRBV11-2; J: TRBJ1-5; CDR3: CASSLTDGGNQPQHF
V: TRBV7-2; J: TRBJ2-1; CDR3: CASSLISGASYNEQFF
V: TRBV13; J: TRBJ2-1; CDR3: CASSLGEGQGYNEQFF
V: TRBV10-3; J: TRBJ1-2; CDR3: CAISRTSDYGYTF
V: TRBV7-9; J: TRBJ2-1; CDR3: CASSLAGTNEQFF
V: TRBV11-1; J: TRBJ2-7; CDR3: CASSLGRGTSYEQYF
V: TRBV13; J: TRBJ2-7; CDR3: CASSFPGLLYEQYF
V: TRBV5-1; J: TRBJ2-6; CDR3: CASSLEGAPFSGANVLTF
V: TRBV18; J: TRBJ2-5; CDR3: CASLAGAQETQYF
V: TRBV7-2; J: TRBJ2-5; CDR3: CASSSPGTSGIWTQYF
V: TRBV9; J: TRBJ2-1; CDR3: CASSVEGRGVPYNEQFF
V: TRBV2; J: TRBJ2-5; CDR3: CASRGSGVWYF
V: TRBV2; J: TRBJ2-7; CDR3: CASSKTSGPYEQYF
V: TRBV29-1; J: TRBJ2-1; CDR3: CSVETGIQFF
V: TRBV5-1; J: TRBJ2-3; CDR3: CASSLGHNTDTQYF
V: TRBV7-8; J: TRBJ2-2; CDR3: CASSLSRNRGYTGELFF
V: TRBV28; J: TRBJ1-5; CDR3: CASSSLLDGNQPQHF
V: TRBV6-1; J: TRBJ1-2; CDR3: CASSEADYYGYTF
V: TRBV5-1; J: TRBJ2-2; CDR3: CASSPGVANTGELFF
V: TRBV7-8; J: TRBJ2-7; CDR3: CASSLRAASTYEQYF
V: TRBV6-5; J: TRBJ2-3; CDR3: CASSHVVLDTQYF
V: TRBV28; J: TRBJ1-5; CDR3: CASIHGGVYSNQPQHF
V: TRBV7-3; J: TRBJ2-2; CDR3: CASSRGLAGVTGELFF
V: TRBV19; J: TRBJ1-4; CDR3: CASSILQGGEKLFF
V: TRBV7-2; J: TRBJ1-6; CDR3: CASSLPRGVNSPLHF
V: TRBV27; J: TRBJ2-7; CDR3: CASSRTGGIYEQYF
V: TRBV19; J: TRBJ1-3; CDR3: CASSMSSNSGNTIYF
V: TRBV5-6; J: TRBJ2-6; CDR3: CASSFILPSGANVLTF
V: TRBV7-9; J: TRBJ2-6; CDR3: CASRTGISGANVLTF
V: TRBV19; J: TRBJ2-7; CDR3: CASSPLPTGGRYEQYF
V: TRBV7-3; J: TRBJ1-6; CDR3: CASSLWASSPLHF
V: TRBV18; J: TRBJ2-7; CDR3: CASSPQGPTYEQYF
V: TRBV2; J: TRBJ2-7; CDR3: CASSQTVNLYEQYF
V: TRBV10-3; J: TRBJ2-2; CDR3: CATRPDNTGELFF